These T cell receptor beta chains were read from a single sample in a study of T cells in Graves' hyperthyroidism and ophthalmopathy. Via MiXCR, TCRdb re-called the multiplex PCR reads, giving one row per CDR3 protein. The sample comprises about 530,000 distinct CDR3 sequences, 15% to 20% of which are singletons, and approximately 16% rests with the top ten. The sequencing sample was made of blood. All receptors derive from a woman younger than 30 with Graves' ophthalmopathy. Each CDR3 is given with its conserved first and last residue. D genes are given only for firm matches. Clone sizes are given selectively: once, few, many, or a class where the clone is expanded.

V	size	D	J	DNA	CDR3
TRBV27	many	TRBD2	TRBJ2-1	TGTGCCAGCAGCGGACTAGCGGGGGGCCTCTCATACTACAATGAGCAGTTCTTC	CASSGLAGGLSYYNEQFF
TRBV12-3/TRBV12-4	many	-	TRBJ2-3	TGTGCCAGCACCCCGGCTGGCACAGATACGCAGTATTTT	CASTPAGTDTQYF
TRBV6-2/TRBV6-3	many	TRBD2	TRBJ2-7	TGTGCCAGCGCGGGGGGCGCTTCCTACGAGCAGTACTTC	CASAGGASYEQYF
TRBV27	many	TRBD2	TRBJ2-5	TGTGCCAGCAGCAATATCGAGGGACTAGCGGCAGAGACCCAGTACTTC	CASSNIEGLAAETQYF
TRBV29-1	few	TRBD2	TRBJ2-3	TGCAGCGTTACGGGACTAGCGGGCACAGATACGCAGTATTTT	CSVTGLAGTDTQYF
TRBV6-5	few	TRBD2	TRBJ2-3	TGTGCCCCCCTGGGGCGGGAGTTAGGGACAGATACGCAGTATTTT	CAPLGRELGTDTQYF
TRBV28	many	-	TRBJ2-7	TGTGCCAGCATGGTTTTCTTAGCGGACGACTACGAGCAGTACTTC	CASMVFLADDYEQYF
TRBV13	many	-	TRBJ2-7	TGTGCCAGCAGCCCAGGGAGGGGGAAGAGCTACGAGCAGTACTTC	CASSPGRGKSYEQYF
TRBV5-5	few	TRBD1	TRBJ2-5	TGTGCCAGCAGCTTGCCCAGGACAGGGCAAGAGACCCAGTACTTC	CASSLPRTGQETQYF
TRBV28	-	-	TRBJ1-2	-	CATRSLSNYDCTF
TRBV24-1	many	TRBD1	TRBJ2-1	TGTGCCACCAGTGACGTAAAGACAGGGACCGGGTCCTACAATGAGCAGTTCTTC	CATSDVKTGTGSYNEQFF
TRBV19	few	-	TRBJ2-7	TGTGCCAGTAGTATAGCTTCTGGGGGCCTCTCCTACGAGCAGTACTTC	CASSIASGGLSYEQYF
TRBV20-1	many	-	TRBJ1-2	TGCAGTGCTGTAGGTTATACCAGACTCCCATTAGAGAATGGCTACACCTTC	CSAVGYTRLPLENGYTF
TRBV6-2/TRBV6-3	-	-	TRBJ2-7	TGTGCCAGCAGTTACTCGAGGGGGAATGCCTACGAGCAGTACTTC	CASSYSRGNAYEQYF
TRBV20-1	many	TRBD2	TRBJ2-7	TGCAGTGCTCCGCTGAGCGGGGGTACCTACGAGCAGTACTTC	CSAPLSGGTYEQYF
TRBV27	many	-	TRBJ2-3	TGTGCCAGCAGTTTAGGGGGGAGTGGATTTAAGAGGATGGATACGCAGTATTTT	CASSLGGSGFKRMDTQYF
TRBV27	few	-	TRBJ1-2	TGTGCCAGCAGTTCCTCGACAGGCCCTCTTGGCTACACCTTC	CASSSSTGPLGYTF
TRBV2	many	-	TRBJ1-1	TGTGCCAGCAGTGAAGCCCAGAACCCGAACACTGAAGCTTTCTTT	CASSEAQNPNTEAFF
TRBV19	-	TRBD2	TRBJ2-2	TGTGCCAGTAGTAACAGCGGGAGGTTCGCGAACACCGGGGAGCTGTTTTTT	CASSNSGRFANTGELFF
TRBV12-3/TRBV12-4	many	-	TRBJ2-2	TGTGCCAGCAGCCGGGGCCCCGGGGAGCTGTTTTTT	CASSRGPGELFF
TRBV5-5	many	-	TRBJ1-2	TGTGCCAGCAGCTTGGAGGGTCAGATTAATGGCTACACCTTC	CASSLEGQINGYTF
TRBV11-2	many	-	TRBJ2-4	TGTGCCAGCAGCGGACAGTTAGCCAAAAACATTCAGTACTTC	CASSGQLAKNIQYF
TRBV28	many	-	TRBJ2-7	TGTGCCAGCAGTTTCGCGGGAACCTACGAGCAGTACTTC	CASSFAGTYEQYF
TRBV7-2	-	-	TRBJ1-5	TGTGCCAGCAGCTTAGCCCAAGGTCCCCAGCATTTT	CASSLAQGPQHF
TRBV27	many	-	TRBJ2-1	TGTGCCAGCAGTTCGCTAGGCTTAGACAATGAGCAGTTCTTC	CASSSLGLDNEQFF
TRBV28	-	-	TRBJ1-1	TGTGCCAGCAGCGTACTCTCCATGAACACTGAAGCTTTCTTT	CASSVLSMNTEAFF
TRBV20-1	many	TRBD1	TRBJ2-7	TGCAGTGTCTACTCGGACAGGGGTTACGAGCAGTACTTC	CSVYSDRGYEQYF
TRBV2	many	-	TRBJ2-3	TGTGCCAGCAGTGAAAGACAGATCACAGATACGCAGTATTTT	CASSERQITDTQYF
TRBV11-2	many	TRBD1	TRBJ1-3	TGTGCCAGCAGCTCATTCCGGACAGGCTCCCCTCCTGGAAACACCATATATTTT	CASSSFRTGSPPGNTIYF
TRBV20-1	few	TRBD2	TRBJ2-7	TGCAGTGCTAGAGGGCGGACTAGCGGCTACGAGCAGTACTTC	CSARGRTSGYEQYF
TRBV7-7	-	TRBD2	TRBJ2-1	TGTGCTAGCAGCTTGAGGGGACTAGCGGGGCCCCCCTACAATGAGCAGTTCTTC	CASSLRGLAGPPYNEQFF
TRBV28	few	-	TRBJ1-2	TGTGCCAGCAGTTTGCGGTTGACCCCAGGGTTTGGCTACACCTTC	CASSLRLTPGFGYTF
TRBV25-1	-	TRBD1	TRBJ1-1	TGTGCCAGCCACCCTCCGGGACAGAGCCAGTTGGGAGCTTTCTTT	CASHPPGQSQLGAFF
TRBV4-1	few	-	TRBJ1-1	TGCGCCAGCGGCCAAGGTCGGGGGGGTAAGGACACTGAAGCTTTCTTT	CASGQGRGGKDTEAFF
TRBV25-1	-	-	TRBJ1-6	TGTGCCAGCAGTGAACCGAGTATCGGGGGTCGGTCACCCCTCCACTTT	CASSEPSIGGRSPLHF
TRBV6-2/TRBV6-3	-	-	TRBJ1-5	TGTGCCAGCGCCGATAGAGAGCCCCAGCATTTT	CASADREPQHF
TRBV12-3/TRBV12-4	-	-	TRBJ1-5	TGTGCCAGCAGTTCACGGGGATACGATCAGCCCCAGCATTTT	CASSSRGYDQPQHF
TRBV29-1	few	-	TRBJ1-2	TGCAGCGTTGACCTCCCTCGGCGGTATGGCTACACCTTC	CSVDLPRRYGYTF
TRBV5-6	few	-	TRBJ2-3	TGTGCCAGCCAAAATACAGGGAGGGCCACAGATACGCAGTATTTT	CASQNTGRATDTQYF
TRBV24-1	few	-	TRBJ1-2	TGTGCCACCAGTGATCCCAGGGTTTCGAGTGGCTACACCTTC	CATSDPRVSSGYTF
TRBV14	-	-	TRBJ1-2	TGTGCCAGCAGTCTACAGCGAGTCTATGGCTACACCTTC	CASSLQRVYGYTF
TRBV11-2	many	-	TRBJ1-1	TGTGCCAGCAGCCGGTGGACTGAAGCTTTCTTT	CASSRWTEAFF
TRBV9	many	TRBD1	TRBJ1-1	TGCGCCAGCAGCGGAGGACAGGGGAGGACTGAAGCTTTCTTT	CASSGGQGRTEAFF